The clone carrying this T cell receptor beta chain appeared a single time. The sample belongs to a study of technical replicates of blood from a handful of donors. Here immunoSEQ multiplex PCR was the method, and the copy in TCRdb shows in-frame clones only, minus some. The data contain about 100,000 clones, 95% to 97% of them singletons. This CDR3 has 15 amino acids. Germline assignment: CDR1 GTSNPN and CDR2 SVGIG (reference sequence). The trim removed 4 bases at V and 0 bases at J, leaving 7 bases unmatched. The chain carries TRBV30 and TRBJ1-2; TRBD1 aligns across 8 bases. The sequenced sample was T cells isolated from PBMCs. This TCR derives from a human donor in good health. The chain's CDR3 is CAWNRQGLTNYGYTF. CDR3 DNA sequence: TGTGCCTGGAATCGACAGGGGTTAACTAACTATGGCTACACCTTC.